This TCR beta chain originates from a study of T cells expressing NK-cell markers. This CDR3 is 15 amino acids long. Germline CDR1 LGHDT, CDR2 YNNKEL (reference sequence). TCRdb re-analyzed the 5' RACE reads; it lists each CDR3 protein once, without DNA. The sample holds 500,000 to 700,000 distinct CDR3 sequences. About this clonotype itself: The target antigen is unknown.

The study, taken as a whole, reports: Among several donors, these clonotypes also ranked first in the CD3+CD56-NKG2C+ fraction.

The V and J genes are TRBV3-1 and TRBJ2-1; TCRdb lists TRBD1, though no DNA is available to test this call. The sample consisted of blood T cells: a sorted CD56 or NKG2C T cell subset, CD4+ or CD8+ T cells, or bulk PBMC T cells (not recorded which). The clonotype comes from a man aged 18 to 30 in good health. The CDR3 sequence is CASSQVEAQGNEQFF.